This is a list of T cell receptor beta chains from one sample in a study of blood T cell repertoires in COVID-19. Profiling relied on immunoSEQ multiplex PCR, and the TCRdb table lists in-frame clones only, not all of them. Of approximately 500,000 clones in the sample, more than 75% are singletons; the top ten hold approximately 2%. What was sequenced was PBMCs or T cells enriched from blood (not recorded which). These receptors came from a woman aged 40 to 49 who had recovered from COVID-19. CDR3s include the opening cysteine and the closing phenylalanine or tryptophan. The order of the fields is CDR3 length, V gene, J gene, D gene, clone size, CDR3 protein, CDR3 DNA. D genes are given only for firm matches. Size is stated for part of the rows, as once, few or many counts, or as a class when the clone is expanded.

14	TRBV27	TRBJ2-7	-	-	CASSFLALGYEQYF	TGTGCCAGCAGTTTCCTAGCGCTGGGCTACGAGCAGTACTTC
14	TRBV15	TRBJ1-1	TRBD1	few	CATSKDRGRTEAFF	TGTGCCACCAGCAAGGACAGGGGGCGTACTGAAGCTTTCTTT
13	TRBV4-3	TRBJ2-7	-	-	CASSHTSTYEQYF	TGCGCCAGCAGCCACACTAGTACCTACGAGCAGTACTTC
15	TRBV2	TRBJ2-2	TRBD1	-	CASIQDRSDTGELFF	TGTGCCAGCATCCAGGACAGGTCGGACACCGGGGAGCTGTTTTTT
13	TRBV3-1/TRBV3-2	TRBJ2-7	-	-	CASSPYTGLEQYF	TGTGCCAGCAGCCCCTACACAGGGCTCGAGCAGTACTTC
14	TRBV29-1	TRBJ2-1	-	-	CSARRVLYYNEQFF	TGCAGCGCAAGACGGGTGCTTTACTACAATGAGCAGTTCTTC
13	TRBV6-5	TRBJ2-2	-	-	CASSYAGRGELFF	TGTGCCAGCAGTTACGCAGGTAGGGGGGAGCTGTTTTTT
17	TRBV6-2/TRBV6-3	TRBJ2-3	TRBD2	-	CASSSPGREVNSDTQYF	TGTGCCAGCAGCTCTCCGGGGCGGGAGGTTAACTCAGATACGCAGTATTTT
17	TRBV21-1	TRBJ2-7	-	-	CASARASGRALVYEQYF	TGTGCCAGCGCACGGGCTAGCGGGAGGGCCCTTGTCTACGAGCAGTACTTC
14	TRBV7-9	TRBJ1-1	TRBD1	-	CASSLGQGFTEAFF	TGTGCCAGCAGCTTAGGACAGGGGTTCACTGAAGCTTTCTTT
18	TRBV7-9	TRBJ1-1	-	-	CASSSHTPSDRLTPDAFF	TGTGCCAGCAGCTCCCATACCCCTTCAGACAGACTTACCCCTGACGCTTTCTTT
15	TRBV5-6	TRBJ1-1	TRBD1	-	CASNNDRALNTEAFF	TGTGCCAGCAACAATGACAGGGCGTTAAACACTGAAGCTTTCTTT
14	TRBV28	TRBJ2-7	-	-	CASSFPGVYYEQYF	TGTGCCAGCAGTTTCCCCGGGGTTTACTACGAGCAGTACTTC
15	TRBV7-9	TRBJ2-7	-	few	CASSSRTASWMEQYF	TGTGCCAGCAGCTCCCGGACAGCCAGCTGGATGGAGCAGTACTTC
16	TRBV7-2	TRBJ1-5	TRBD1	-	CASSSTYRGPGQPQHF	TGTGCCAGCAGCTCAACTTACAGGGGACCCGGGCAGCCCCAGCATTTT
15	TRBV19	TRBJ2-3	TRBD2	-	CASSQLSGRTDTQYF	TGTGCCAGTTCTCAGCTTAGCGGGAGAACAGATACGCAGTATTTT
16	TRBV11-3	TRBJ1-3	-	-	CASSLVGGSPGNTIYF	TGTGCCAGCAGCTTAGTTGGGGGCTCGCCTGGAAACACCATATATTTT
13	TRBV29-1	TRBJ1-1	TRBD1	-	CSGGDRGRAEAFF	TGCAGCGGGGGGGACAGGGGAAGGGCTGAAGCTTTCTTT
17	TRBV4-2	TRBJ2-1	TRBD1	few	CASSLLGGPTPSNEQFF	TGTGCCAGCAGCCTTCTAGGGGGCCCCACACCCTCCAATGAGCAGTTCTTC
15	TRBV11-3	TRBJ2-3	TRBD2	-	CASSPRAGKVDTQYF	TGTGCCAGCAGCCCTCGAGCGGGAAAGGTAGATACGCAGTATTTT
13	TRBV29-1	TRBJ1-1	-	-	CSVVLQMNTEAFF	TGCAGCGTTGTACTTCAAATGAACACTGAAGCTTTCTTT
16	TRBV6-2/TRBV6-3	TRBJ2-5	-	-	CASSYSSGGLQETQYF	TGTGCCAGCAGTTACTCGTCGGGCGGGCTGCAAGAGACCCAGTACTTC
17	TRBV18	TRBJ2-1	-	-	CASSPTTGSGSYNEQFF	TGTGCCAGCTCACCGACAACCGGGAGCGGTTCCTACAATGAGCAGTTCTTC
14	TRBV7-2	TRBJ2-3	-	-	CASSLVHVTDTQYF	TGTGCCAGCAGCTTAGTACACGTTACAGATACGCAGTATTTT
10	TRBV20-1	TRBJ1-2	TRBD1	-	CSAGQQSYTF	TGCAGTGCGGGACAGCAGAGCTACACCTTC
14	TRBV12-5	TRBJ1-1	-	-	CASGSRGRATEAFF	TGTGCTAGTGGTTCGCGGGGTCGCGCCACTGAAGCTTTCTTT
16	TRBV18	TRBJ2-1	-	once	CASSPTVLSSYNEQFF	TGTGCCAGCTCACCAACCGTTCTTAGCTCCTACAATGAGCAGTTCTTC
12	TRBV27	TRBJ2-1	-	-	CASSQSRNEQFF	TGTGCCAGCAGTCAATCGAGGAATGAGCAGTTCTTC
14	TRBV10-3	TRBJ2-3	TRBD1	-	CAISDQGVPDTQYF	TGTGCCATCAGTGACCAGGGGGTCCCAGATACGCAGTATTTT
15	TRBV7-2	TRBJ2-2	-	once	CASSLRTTNTGELFF	TGTGCCAGCAGCTTACGAACTACAAACACCGGGGAGCTGTTTTTT
13	TRBV9	TRBJ1-2	TRBD1	-	CASSAGGYYGYTF	TGTGCCAGCAGCGCAGGGGGGTACTATGGCTACACCTTC
15	TRBV27	TRBJ1-2	TRBD1	-	CASSRTGAPGYGYTF	TGTGCCAGCAGTAGGACAGGGGCACCTGGCTATGGCTACACCTTC
13	TRBV7-2	TRBJ2-5	-	-	CASSFRLQETQYF	TGTGCCAGCAGCTTTCGACTTCAAGAGACCCAGTACTTC
13	TRBV6-5	TRBJ1-2	-	-	CASSLGQTYGYTF	TGTGCCAGCAGTCTCGGACAGACCTATGGCTACACCTTC
16	TRBV25-1	TRBJ2-5	-	-	CASSEPTGPYQETQYF	TGTGCCAGCAGTGAACCCACAGGGCCCTACCAAGAGACCCAGTACTTC
19	TRBV14	TRBJ1-2	TRBD1	-	CASSFVPPGQVSDFYGYTF	TGTGCCAGCAGCTTTGTACCCCCGGGACAGGTTTCCGATTTCTATGGCTACACCTTC
15	TRBV6-5	TRBJ1-1	-	-	CASSPPNFQGTEAFF	TGTGCCAGCAGTCCACCTAACTTCCAGGGGACTGAAGCTTTCTTT
13	TRBV18	TRBJ1-5	-	few	CASSPRGREPQHF	TGTGCCAGCTCACCAAGGGGGAGGGAGCCCCAGCATTTT
13	TRBV7-9	TRBJ2-2	-	-	CASRLQGPGELFF	TGTGCCAGCAGGCTACAGGGCCCCGGGGAGCTGTTTTTT
14	TRBV19	TRBJ1-2	-	-	CASSTASRGQGYTF	TGTGCCAGTAGTACCGCCAGCAGGGGACAAGGCTACACCTTC
13	TRBV5-6	TRBJ1-1	-	-	CASSYAMNTEAFF	TGTGCCAGCAGCTACGCGATGAACACTGAAGCTTTCTTT
15	TRBV27	TRBJ1-4	TRBD1	-	CASSLSGTGNEKLFF	TGTGCCAGCAGTTTATCCGGGACAGGGAATGAAAAACTGTTTTTT
15	TRBV5-1	TRBJ2-2	-	-	CASSLVTGKIGELFF	TGCGCCAGCAGCTTGGTTACAGGGAAAATCGGGGAGCTGTTTTTT
14	TRBV30	TRBJ1-3	TRBD1	-	CAWSRTGEGNTIYF	TGTGCCTGGAGCCGGACAGGGGAGGGAAACACCATATATTTT
16	TRBV6-5	TRBJ1-1	-	-	CASSYSSRGMNTEAFF	TGTGCCAGCAGTTACTCGAGTCGGGGGATGAACACTGAAGCTTTCTTT
20	TRBV4-2	TRBJ2-1	TRBD2	-	CASSQDGLAGGPIADNEQFF	TGTGCCAGCAGCCAAGACGGCCTAGCGGGAGGGCCAATCGCAGACAATGAGCAGTTCTTC
13	TRBV7-2	TRBJ1-2	-	-	CACGTPHNYGYTF	TGTGCCTGCGGGACTCCACATAACTATGGCTACACCTTC
16	TRBV3-1/TRBV3-2	TRBJ1-5	TRBD1	-	CASSQGTGGGNQPQHF	TGTGCCAGCAGCCAAGGGACAGGAGGGGGCAATCAGCCCCAGCATTTT
15	TRBV10-3	TRBJ1-5	TRBD1	-	CAISLSGQGDQPQHF	TGTGCCATCAGCCTATCCGGACAGGGGGATCAGCCCCAGCATTTT
18	TRBV7-9	TRBJ2-3	TRBD2	-	CASLVGERLAGFTDTQYF	TGTGCCAGCTTGGTAGGGGAACGACTAGCTGGTTTCACAGATACGCAGTATTTT
13	TRBV11-3	TRBJ2-1	-	-	CASNGQEGNEQFF	TGTGCCAGCAACGGTCAGGAAGGCAATGAGCAGTTCTTC
15	TRBV27	TRBJ1-5	TRBD1	-	CASSSIGQGNQPQHF	TGTGCCAGCAGTTCTATAGGACAGGGTAATCAGCCCCAGCATTTT
14	TRBV15	TRBJ1-5	-	-	CATSRSGINQPQHF	TGTGCCACCAGCAGATCAGGGATCAATCAGCCCCAGCATTTT
13	TRBV7-6	TRBJ1-2	TRBD1	-	CASSTTGGGGYTF	TGTGCCAGCAGCACCACAGGGGGCGGTGGCTACACCTTC
17	TRBV11-2	TRBJ1-1	TRBD1	-	CASSLGTGGRVSTEAFF	TGTGCCAGCAGCCTCGGGACAGGGGGCCGGGTAAGCACTGAAGCTTTCTTT
15	TRBV9	TRBJ1-1	-	-	CASSRQTELNTEAFF	TGTGCCAGCAGCCGCCAAACAGAATTGAACACTGAAGCTTTCTTT
15	TRBV9	TRBJ2-3	-	-	CASSVGGVGTDTQYF	TGTGCCAGCAGCGTAGGCGGAGTCGGAACAGATACGCAGTATTTT